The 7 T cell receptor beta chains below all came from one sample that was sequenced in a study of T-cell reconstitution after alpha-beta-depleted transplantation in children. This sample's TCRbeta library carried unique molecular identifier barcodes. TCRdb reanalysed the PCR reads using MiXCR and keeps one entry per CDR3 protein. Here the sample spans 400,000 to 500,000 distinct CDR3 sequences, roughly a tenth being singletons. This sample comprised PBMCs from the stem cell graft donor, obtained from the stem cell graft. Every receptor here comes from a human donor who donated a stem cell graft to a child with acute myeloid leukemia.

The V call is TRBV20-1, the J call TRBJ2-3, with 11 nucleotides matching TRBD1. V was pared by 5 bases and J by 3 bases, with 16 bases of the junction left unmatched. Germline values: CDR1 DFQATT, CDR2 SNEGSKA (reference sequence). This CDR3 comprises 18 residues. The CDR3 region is CSASGTGGSVGRTDTQYF. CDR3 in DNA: TGCAGTGCTTCCGGGACAGGGGGATCAGTGGGTAGGACAGATACGCAGTATTTT.

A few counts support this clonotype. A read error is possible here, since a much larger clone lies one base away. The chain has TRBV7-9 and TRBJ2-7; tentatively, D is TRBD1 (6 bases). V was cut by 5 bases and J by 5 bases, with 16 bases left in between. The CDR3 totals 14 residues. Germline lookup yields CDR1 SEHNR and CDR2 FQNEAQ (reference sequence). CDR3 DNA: TGTGCCAGCAGCACGGGACATGCTTGGCACGAGCAGTACTTC. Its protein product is CASSTGHAWHEQYF.

Here the CDR3 DNA reads TGTGCCAGCAGCTTCGACAGGGGAGCTGAAGCTTTCTTT. Translated: CASSFDRGAEAFF. The chain has TRBV7-9 and TRBJ1-1, with TRBD1 matching 8 bases. V shed 3 bases and J 6 bases; nucleotides not matched to a gene: 3. Germline V gene data show CDR1 as SEHNR and CDR2 as FQNEAQ (reference sequence). The CDR3 runs to 13 residues.

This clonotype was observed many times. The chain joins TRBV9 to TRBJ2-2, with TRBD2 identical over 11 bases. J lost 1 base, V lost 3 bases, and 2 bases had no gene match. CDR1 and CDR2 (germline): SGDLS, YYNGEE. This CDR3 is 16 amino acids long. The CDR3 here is CASSAGLAVNTGELFF. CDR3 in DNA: TGTGCCAGCAGCGCGGGACTAGCGGTGAACACCGGGGAGCTGTTTTTT.

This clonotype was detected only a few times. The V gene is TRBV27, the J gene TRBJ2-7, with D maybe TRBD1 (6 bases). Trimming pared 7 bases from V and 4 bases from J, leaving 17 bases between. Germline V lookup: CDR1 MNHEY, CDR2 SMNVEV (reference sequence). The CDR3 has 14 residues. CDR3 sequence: CASKLAGEGYEQYF. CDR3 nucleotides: TGTGCCAGCAAATTGGCAGGGGAAGGATACGAGCAGTACTTC.

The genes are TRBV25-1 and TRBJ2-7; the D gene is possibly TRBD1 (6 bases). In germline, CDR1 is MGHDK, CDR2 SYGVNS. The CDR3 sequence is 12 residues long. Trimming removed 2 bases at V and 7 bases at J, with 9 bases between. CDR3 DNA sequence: TGTGCCAGCAGTGAAGGGCAGGGGGAGCAGTACGTC. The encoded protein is CASSEGQGEQYV.

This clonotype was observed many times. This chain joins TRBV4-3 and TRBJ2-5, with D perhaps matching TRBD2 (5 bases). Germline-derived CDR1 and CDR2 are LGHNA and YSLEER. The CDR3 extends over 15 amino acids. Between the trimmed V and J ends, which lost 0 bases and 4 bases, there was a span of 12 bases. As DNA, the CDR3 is TGCGCCAGCAGCCAAGATAGGGAGATCCCAGAGACCCAGTACTTC. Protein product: CASSQDREIPETQYF.